A selection of T cell receptor beta chains follows, all from one sample in a study of blood T cell repertoires in COVID-19. The table came from immunoSEQ multiplex PCR; TCRdb's copy has only in-frame clones and leaves some out. In the table there are approximately 250,000 clones, around four fifths of which are singletons. The sample consisted of peripheral blood. The receptors come from a man between 60 and 75 years old with acute or convalescent COVID-19. Both conserved end residues are part of each CDR3. A D gene is named only where the DNA matches it firmly. Not all rows give a size; the values are once, few, many and, for expanded clones, a class.

J: TRBJ2-7
V: TRBV4-2
size: .
D: .
CDR3: CASSQRVSGVEQYF
DNA: TGTGCCAGCAGCCAAAGGGTTAGCGGTGTAGAGCAGTACTTC

J: TRBJ1-4
V: TRBV2
size: .
D: .
CDR3: CASEVSRVEKLFF
DNA: TGTGCCAGCGAAGTTTCACGGGTGGAAAAACTGTTTTTT

J: TRBJ2-7
V: TRBV19
size: .
D: .
CDR3: CASSMEGARYEQYF
DNA: TGTGCCAGTAGTATGGAGGGGGCGCGATACGAGCAGTACTTC

J: TRBJ2-3
V: TRBV9
size: .
D: .
CDR3: CASSRSHTDTQYF
DNA: TGTGCCAGCAGCCGTAGTCACACAGATACGCAGTATTTT

J: TRBJ2-7
V: TRBV29-1
size: .
D: TRBD2
CDR3: CSVEWGLPPYEQYF
DNA: TGCAGCGTTGAATGGGGACTACCCCCCTACGAGCAGTACTTC

J: TRBJ2-7
V: TRBV5-1
size: .
D: .
CDR3: CASSSPGGAGEQYF
DNA: TGCGCCAGCAGCAGCCCCGGAGGGGCGGGCGAGCAGTACTTC

J: TRBJ2-3
V: TRBV7-3
size: few
D: TRBD1
CDR3: CASAPGTGTTDTQYF
DNA: TGTGCCAGCGCCCCCGGGACAGGTACCACAGATACGCAGTATTTT

J: TRBJ2-4
V: TRBV6-1
size: .
D: .
CDR3: CASSERQTYKNIQYF
DNA: TGTGCCAGCAGTGAGAGACAGACTTACAAAAACATTCAGTACTTC

J: TRBJ2-7
V: TRBV3-1/TRBV3-2
size: .
D: TRBD2
CDR3: CASSQWGTRPNEQYF
DNA: TGTGCCAGCAGCCAATGGGGGACTAGACCCAACGAGCAGTACTTC

J: TRBJ1-1
V: TRBV2
size: .
D: .
CDR3: CASSKDTNTEAFF
DNA: TGTGCCAGCAGCAAGGACACGAACACTGAAGCTTTCTTT

J: TRBJ2-7
V: TRBV5-1
size: .
D: .
CDR3: CASSQQGSEQYF
DNA: TGCGCCAGCAGCCAACAGGGCTCCGAGCAGTACTTC

J: TRBJ1-6
V: TRBV5-1
size: .
D: .
CDR3: CASSLETDSPLHF
DNA: TGCGCCAGCAGCTTGGAAACGGATTCACCCCTCCACTTT

J: TRBJ1-4
V: TRBV7-9
size: .
D: .
CDR3: CASSRGGTTEGEKLFF
DNA: TGTGCCAGCAGCCGCGGCGGTACTACTGAGGGTGAAAAACTGTTTTTT

J: TRBJ2-1
V: TRBV5-6
size: .
D: .
CDR3: CASSLVGASYNEQFF
DNA: TGTGCCAGCAGCTTGGTAGGGGCCTCCTACAATGAGCAGTTCTTC

J: TRBJ2-1
V: TRBV18
size: .
D: TRBD1
CDR3: CASSPLSGQGGNEQFF
DNA: TGTGCCAGCTCACCACTTTCGGGACAGGGGGGAAATGAGCAGTTCTTC

J: TRBJ2-1
V: TRBV5-1
size: .
D: .
CDR3: CASSLATGSRYNEQFF
DNA: TGCGCCAGCAGCTTGGCTACAGGGAGCCGCTACAATGAGCAGTTCTTC

J: TRBJ1-2
V: TRBV3-1/TRBV3-2
size: .
D: TRBD1
CDR3: CASNQGGNGYTF
DNA: TGTGCCAGCAACCAGGGGGGTAATGGCTACACCTTC

J: TRBJ2-2
V: TRBV5-1
size: .
D: .
CDR3: CASSSTTGTGNTGELFF
DNA: TGCGCCAGCAGCTCTACAACAGGGACGGGGAACACCGGGGAGCTGTTTTTT

J: TRBJ2-1
V: TRBV3-1/TRBV3-2
size: .
D: TRBD2
CDR3: CASSQMGGAYNEQFF
DNA: TGTGCCAGCAGCCAAATGGGGGGGGCCTACAATGAGCAGTTCTTC

J: TRBJ1-5
V: TRBV29-1
size: .
D: .
CDR3: CSAADTDSNQPQHF
DNA: TGCAGCGCCGCGGACACAGATAGCAATCAGCCCCAGCATTTT

J: TRBJ1-2
V: TRBV29-1
size: .
D: .
CDR3: CSVTTDTNYGYTF
DNA: TGCAGCGTTACGACAGATACAAACTATGGCTACACCTTC

J: TRBJ2-5
V: TRBV28
size: few
D: .
CDR3: CASTTGRVWETQYF
DNA: TGTGCCAGCACCACGGGCAGGGTCTGGGAGACCCAGTACTTC

J: TRBJ1-5
V: TRBV13
size: once
D: .
CDR3: CASSPQGNQPQHF
DNA: TGTGCCAGCAGCCCGCAGGGGAATCAGCCCCAGCATTTT

J: TRBJ2-7
V: TRBV10-1
size: .
D: TRBD1
CDR3: CASSEGQGPYEQYF
DNA: TGCGCCAGCAGTGAGGGACAGGGGCCCTACGAGCAGTACTTC

J: TRBJ1-6
V: TRBV5-1
size: .
D: .
CDR3: CASSFQGNSPLHF
DNA: TGCGCCAGCAGCTTTCAGGGGAATTCACCCCTCCACTTT

J: TRBJ2-6
V: TRBV19
size: once
D: .
CDR3: CATEKPGHFANVLTF
DNA: TGTGCCACCGAAAAGCCGGGACACTTCGCCAACGTCCTGACTTTC

J: TRBJ2-2
V: TRBV28
size: .
D: TRBD2
CDR3: CASTQLAGNTGELFF
DNA: TGTGCCAGCACCCAACTAGCGGGAAACACCGGGGAGCTGTTTTTT

J: TRBJ2-5
V: TRBV2
size: .
D: .
CDR3: CASSGSLEETQYF
DNA: TGTGCCAGCAGCGGGTCGCTCGAAGAGACCCAGTACTTC

J: TRBJ2-7
V: TRBV18
size: .
D: .
CDR3: CASSPPYTQYEQYF
DNA: TGTGCCAGCTCACCACCGTACACCCAATACGAGCAGTACTTC

J: TRBJ2-3
V: TRBV28
size: .
D: TRBD2
CDR3: CASSLRGEPTDTQYF
DNA: TGTGCCAGCAGTTTGCGGGGGGAGCCCACAGATACGCAGTATTTT

J: TRBJ1-2
V: TRBV4-3
size: few
D: .
CDR3: CASSQDEGVYGYTF
DNA: TGCGCCAGCAGCCAAGACGAAGGGGTCTATGGCTACACCTTC

J: TRBJ1-1
V: TRBV21-1
size: .
D: .
CDR3: CASSRHSDRVLETFF
DNA: TGTGCCAGCAGCAGACACTCGGACAGGGTGTTGGAAACTTTCTTT

J: TRBJ2-5
V: TRBV6-2/TRBV6-3
size: .
D: .
CDR3: CASSYSAGRGTQYF
DNA: TGTGCCAGCAGTTACTCTGCGGGCAGGGGGACCCAGTACTTC

J: TRBJ1-1
V: TRBV7-6
size: .
D: .
CDR3: CASSSQTNTEAFF
DNA: TGTGCCAGCAGTTCACAAACGAACACTGAAGCTTTCTTT

J: TRBJ2-2
V: TRBV5-1
size: .
D: TRBD2
CDR3: CASSLRTSGRSGELFF
DNA: TGCGCCAGCAGCTTACGGACTAGCGGGAGGTCCGGGGAGCTGTTTTTT

J: TRBJ2-7
V: TRBV5-8
size: .
D: .
CDR3: CASSPISSYEQYF
DNA: TGTGCCAGCAGCCCTATATCCTCCTACGAGCAGTACTTC

J: TRBJ1-6
V: TRBV19
size: .
D: .
CDR3: CASRPDRGVTNSPLHF
DNA: TGTGCCAGTAGACCTGACCGGGGGGTGACTAATTCACCCCTCCACTTT

J: TRBJ1-2
V: TRBV30
size: .
D: .
CDR3: CAWRVGPGGGYTF
DNA: TGTGCCTGGAGAGTTGGCCCCGGGGGTGGCTACACCTTC

J: TRBJ2-6
V: TRBV6-2/TRBV6-3
size: .
D: TRBD1
CDR3: CASSGQRQGPSVLTF
DNA: TGTGCCAGCAGTGGACAACGACAGGGCCCTAGCGTCCTGACTTTC

J: TRBJ2-2
V: TRBV9
size: .
D: TRBD1
CDR3: CASSVGVGGVQAGELFF
DNA: TGTGCCAGCAGCGTAGGGGTAGGGGGCGTACAAGCCGGGGAGCTGTTTTTT

J: TRBJ2-1
V: TRBV15
size: .
D: TRBD2
CDR3: CATSSYKGLAGVSNEQFF
DNA: TGTGCCACCAGCAGCTACAAGGGACTAGCGGGAGTATCCAATGAGCAGTTCTTC

J: TRBJ1-1
V: TRBV4-1
size: once
D: .
CDR3: CASSQAETRNTEAFF
DNA: TGCGCCAGCAGCCAAGCAGAGACAAGGAACACTGAAGCTTTCTTT